The 11 T cell receptor beta chains given below trace back to one sample, sequenced in a study of Ad26.COV2.S vaccination and SARS-CoV-2 variants. The sample's treatment: roughly 18 received Ad26.COV2.S at low or high dose, single or two shots; about five received placebo; per-sample allocation not given. After the first vaccine or placebo injection, samples were drawn on day 63. Some clones are missing from TCRdb's copy, which holds only in-frame ones; the method was immunoSEQ multiplex PCR. The table shows about 400,000 clones, with less than 90% occurring only once. The sample here was peripheral blood, taken in a trial of Ad26.COV2.S vaccine versus placebo. The receptors shown here come from a person aged 18-60 years who received the Ad26.COV2.S COVID-19 vaccine or a placebo.

A few counts support this clone. The chain employs TRBV19 and TRBJ1-1, with D tentatively TRBD1 (5 bases). This CDR3 spans 16 amino acids. The V and J ends lost 5 bases and 2 bases respectively, with 18 bases between them. CDR1 and CDR2 (germline): LNHDA, SQIVND (reference sequence). DNA for the CDR3: TGTGCCAGTAGTTCCGGGGCCAAGAGATTTAACACTGAAGCTTTCTTT. The encoded protein is CASSSGAKRFNTEAFF.

The chain couples TRBV29-1 to TRBJ2-7; D possibly matches TRBD1 or TRBD2 (6 bases each). The CDR3 is made up of 15 amino acids. The ends were cut back, 0 bases at V and 0 bases at J, with 12 bases in the middle. Germline CDR1 and CDR2: SQVTM and ANQGSEA. The CDR3: CSVEESGASSYEQYF. CDR3 bases: TGCAGCGTTGAAGAGTCGGGGGCTAGCTCCTACGAGCAGTACTTC.

This chain uses TRBV6-2 or TRBV6-3 with TRBJ1-5; possible D gene TRBD1, 5 bases. This CDR3 contains 14 residues. V lost 3 bases, J lost 7 bases, and 13 bases lay in between. Germline CDR1 and CDR2: MNHEY and SVGEGT. The CDR3 reads CASSYDRGRQPQHF. CDR3 nucleotide sequence: TGTGCCAGCAGTTATGATAGGGGAAGGCAGCCCCAGCATTTT.

V and J are TRBV5-1 and TRBJ1-1; 7 bases line up with TRBD1. V dropped 0 bases and J dropped 5; count of bases not matched to a gene: 7. CDR1 is SGHRS, CDR2 YFSETQ, per germline. There are 15 residues in the CDR3. In DNA form, the CDR3 reads TGCGCCAGCAGCTTGGGACAGGGCTTCGGAACTGAAGCTTTCTTT. It is translated as CASSLGQGFGTEAFF.

This clone has only one observation. This chain joins TRBV7-8 and TRBJ2-7; TRBD1 matches 10 bases. The CDR3 is 16 residues long. V shed 5 bases, J shed 4 bases, and the junction held 11 bases outside the gene matches. Germline V gene data show CDR1 as SGHVS and CDR2 as FQNEAQ. CDR3 DNA: TGTGCCAGCAGCCCGCTTTTGGGACAGGGGATTTACGAGCAGTACTTC. This encodes CASSPLLGQGIYEQYF.

This chain connects TRBV7-8 to TRBJ1-6; no firm D call. The CDR3 extends over 13 amino acids. Per the germline V gene, CDR1 is SGHVS and CDR2 is FQNEAQ. Trimming left V 3 bases short and J 8 bases short, with 8 bases between. The CDR3 nucleotides read TGTGCCAGCAGCTTGGCGTCCTATTCACCCCTCCACTTT. This translates into CASSLASYSPLHF.

The gene calls are TRBV7-9 and TRBJ2-5; no reliable D call. Trimming left V 1 base short and J 5 bases short, with 11 bases between. This CDR3 comprises 14 residues. The germline CDR1 and CDR2 sequences are SEHNR and FQNEAQ (reference sequence). This CDR3 reads CASSLVGNSETQYF. The CDR3 nucleotides are TGTGCCAGCAGCTTAGTGGGGAATTCGGAGACCCAGTACTTC.

The genes are TRBV5-1 and TRBJ2-2; perhaps TRBD1 as D (5 bases). CDR3 length: 13 amino acids. The V and J ends lost 9 bases and 0 bases respectively, with 9 bases between them. Germline V gives CDR1 SGHRS, CDR2 YFSETQ. CDR3: CAMDTTNTGELFF. CDR3 bases: TGCGCCATGGACACAACGAACACCGGGGAGCTGTTTTTT.

The V and J genes are TRBV5-1 and TRBJ2-5, with 9 bases matching TRBD2. V shed 0 bases, J shed 5 bases, and the junction held 8 bases outside the gene matches. Germline lookup yields CDR1 SGHRS and CDR2 YFSETQ. This CDR3 region has 16 residues. This CDR3 is CASSLDSAGGPETQYF. The CDR3 DNA reads TGCGCCAGCAGCTTGGACTCGGCGGGGGGGCCGGAGACCCAGTACTTC.

The chain joins TRBV3-1 (or the pseudogene TRBV3-2) to TRBJ1-6; 8 bases fit TRBD1. CDR1 is LGHDT, CDR2 YNNKEL, per germline (reference sequence). V trimming: 4 bases; J trimming: 12 bases; junction bases outside the gene matches: 2. The CDR3 contains 12 residues. In DNA, the CDR3 is TGTGCCAGCAGCCCTGGGACAGGACCCCTCCACTTT. This gives the protein CASSPGTGPLHF.

The chain is built from TRBV3-1 (or the pseudogene TRBV3-2) and TRBJ1-2; D gene unclear. The V end was cut by 6 bases, the J end by 5 bases, with 10 bases between. The CDR3 loop spans 12 amino acids. CDR1 LGHDT and CDR2 YNNKEL come from the germline V gene (reference sequence). The CDR3 region is CASRGSLYGYTF. Here the CDR3 DNA reads TGTGCCAGCAGGGGGTCCTTATATGGCTACACCTTC.